The clone carrying this TCR beta chain is medium-sized within its sample. The antigen remains undetermined. The data derive from a study of spatial heterogeneity in lung cancer. Study-wide results and caveats: Mutation tallies in tumors tracked expanded intratumoral alpha and beta TCR counts.

Noted time point: sample taken at primary tumor resection. TCRdb reprocessed the 5' RACE reads with MiXCR, giving one entry per CDR3 protein. Of some 3,000 distinct CDR3 sequences listed, approximately 35% are singletons. Germline CDR1 DFQATT, CDR2 SNEGSKA (reference sequence). Trimming cost V 3 bases and J 1 base, with 19 bases left between them. This CDR3 is 17 amino acids long. The chain joins TRBV20-1 to TRBJ1-5; no definite D call. Sample: lung tumor tissue, taken at surgery. This receptor was taken from a female donor with early-stage non-small cell lung cancer. The CDR3, as DNA: TGCAGTGCTAGGAAAACCCAGGTGTCGGGAAGCAATCAGCCCCAGCATTTT. The encoded protein is CSARKTQVSGSNQPQHF.